These T cell receptor beta chains were read from a single sample in a study of blood T cells in healthy people across ages. MiXCR, run by TCRdb on the 5' RACE reads, gives a single entry per CDR3 protein. The sample yields approximately 730,000 distinct CDR3 sequences, about 55% seen once. Sequences were obtained from blood. The source is an elderly man in good health. Both conserved end residues are part of each CDR3. The D gene is left open where the match is weak. Rows give clone size only sometimes, using once, few, many, or a class for an expanded clone.

DNA	CDR3	J	V	size	D
TGCGCCAGCAGCCAAGACGGGACAGCTAATTCACCCCTCCACTTT	CASSQDGTANSPLHF	TRBJ1-6	TRBV4-1	.	TRBD1
TGCAGTGCTAGAGAAGGCGCAGTGGGCCAGCCCCAGCATTTT	CSAREGAVGQPQHF	TRBJ1-5	TRBV20-1	.	.
TGCGCCAGCAGCTTTCTTGGGACCCTAAGCACAGATACGCAGTATTTT	CASSFLGTLSTDTQYF	TRBJ2-3	TRBV5-1	.	.
TGTGCCAGCAGCCAAACAAGTGGGGGCAGCGGGAGGGGGCCCCAGTACTTC	CASSQTSGGSGRGPQYF	TRBJ2-5	TRBV3-1	.	TRBD2
TGTGCCAGCAGTAGGACAGGGGGCTTAGAAGCTTTCTTT	CASSRTGGLEAFF	TRBJ1-1	TRBV14	.	TRBD1
TGTGCCACCACCTGGAGAGCAGCGGGAGGGCCGGCGTACAGATACGCGTATTTT	CATTWRAAGGPAYRYAYF	TRBJ2-3	TRBV24-1	.	TRBD2
TGCGCCAGCAGCTTGGGGCGGGAGTACGGGCAGTTCTTC	CASSLGREYGQFF	TRBJ2-1	TRBV5-1	.	TRBD2
TGTGCCAGCAGCCAGGGAGGACTAGCGGGGCCTCAAGAGACCCAGTACTTC	CASSQGGLAGPQETQYF	TRBJ2-5	TRBV3-1	few	TRBD2
TGTGCCAGCAGCTTAGGGCAGGGAGTAGCTTTCTTT	CASSLGQGVAFF	TRBJ1-1	TRBV7-2	few	.
TGTGACACCAGTGACCTGACGGGCAAGTACTTC	CDTSDLTGKYF	TRBJ2-7	TRBV24-1	.	.
TGTGCCACCAGTGATCCTACGGGAGGCGATTTGGATGAGCAGTTCTTC	CATSDPTGGDLDEQFF	TRBJ2-1	TRBV24-1	.	TRBD2
TGTGCCAGCAGTTACCCTAGGGGAGGGCTAGGCGAGCAGTACTTC	CASSYPRGGLGEQYF	TRBJ2-7	TRBV6-6	.	TRBD2
TGTGCCAGCAGCTTGGGACAGAAAAGTGGGGCCAACGTCCTGACTTTC	CASSLGQKSGANVLTF	TRBJ2-6	TRBV7-3	few	TRBD1
TGTGCCAGCAGTCCCTACAGCGGCGGGCGAGCCAGGGATGAGCAGTTCTTC	CASSPYSGGRARDEQFF	TRBJ2-1	TRBV6-4	.	.
TGTGCCAGCAGCTTAGATATGGCGGTGAACACTGAAGCTTTCTTT	CASSLDMAVNTEAFF	TRBJ1-1	TRBV11-2	.	.
TGTGCCAGCAGTTACACTTCGGGGCGAGGCACTGAAGCTTTCTTT	CASSYTSGRGTEAFF	TRBJ1-1	TRBV28	.	.
TGCGCCAGCAGCAATGTAGCTAGTCCCTACGAGCAGTACTTC	CASSNVASPYEQYF	TRBJ2-7	TRBV5-1	few	.
TGCGCCAGCAGGAGGGAGCGGGCCACAGATACGCAGTATTTT	CASRRERATDTQYF	TRBJ2-3	TRBV5-1	.	.
TGCGCCAGCAGGCCCGGGACCCTCAACGTCCTGACTTTC	CASRPGTLNVLTF	TRBJ2-6	TRBV5-1	.	.
TGTGCCAGCAGTGGTGACTTCGAGCGATGGTACGAGCAGTACTTC	CASSGDFERWYEQYF	TRBJ2-7	TRBV28	once	.
TGTGCCAGCAGCTTATGGGAGCACGGGGGTAGCGGGGAGCAGTACTTC	CASSLWEHGGSGEQYF	TRBJ2-7	TRBV7-8	.	TRBD2
TGTGCCAGCAGCCAACGAGCGGGAGACAATGAGCAGTTCTTC	CASSQRAGDNEQFF	TRBJ2-1	TRBV3-1	.	TRBD2